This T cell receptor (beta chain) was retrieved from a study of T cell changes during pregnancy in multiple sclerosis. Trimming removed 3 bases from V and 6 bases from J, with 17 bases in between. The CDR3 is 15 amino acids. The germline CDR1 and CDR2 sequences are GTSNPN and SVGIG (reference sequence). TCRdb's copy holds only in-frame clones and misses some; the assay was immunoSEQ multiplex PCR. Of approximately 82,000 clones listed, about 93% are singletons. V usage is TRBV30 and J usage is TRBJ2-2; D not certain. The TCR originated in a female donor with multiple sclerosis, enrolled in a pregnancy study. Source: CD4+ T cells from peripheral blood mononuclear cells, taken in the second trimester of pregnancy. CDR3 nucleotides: TGTGCCTGGAGCCCCAGGAACCGCTGGGCCGGGGAGCTGTTTTTT. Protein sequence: CAWSPRNRWAGELFF. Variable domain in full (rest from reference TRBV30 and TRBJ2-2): SQTIHQWPATLVQPVGSPLSLECTVEGTSNPNLYWYRQAAGRGLQLLFYSVGIGQISSEVPQNLSASRPQDRQFILSSKKLLLSDSGFYLCAWSPRNRWAGELFFGEGSRLTVL.